This section outlines one T cell receptor beta chain sequence together with its context. Its antigen is unidentified. All donors were healthy HIV-negative adults lacking recent acute infections or vaccinations. The donor cohort consisted entirely of Caucasian adults residing in Nashville, Tennessee. The data stem from a study of shared clonotypes between healthy human individuals. Clones were sequenced by immunoSEQ multiplex PCR, and TCRdb holds only the in-frame ones, with some missing. The table records some 510,000 clones, roughly 78% of them present only once. Study observations and caveats: It was anticipated that sequencing depth would influence how many clonotypes donors shared.

Material: PBMCs. This clonotype was obtained from a middle-aged woman in good health. Some clones in this sample may be carry-over from other donors' samples.

The CDR3: CASSLRVPGQPQHF. Here the CDR3 DNA reads TGTGCCAGCAGCTTACGGGTTCCCGGTCAGCCCCAGCATTTT. The chain carries TRBV7-2 and TRBJ1-5; no firm D call. Trimming pared 2 bases from V and 6 bases from J, leaving 11 bases between. Looked up from germline, CDR1 is SGHTA and CDR2 is FQGNSA. The CDR3 covers 14 residues.